These 19 T cell receptor beta chains were all obtained from the same sample, sequenced in a study of multiple sclerosis patients with progressive multifocal leukoencephalopathy. Time point meaning: approximately twelve months of natalizumab therapy. The repertoire was sequenced with immunoSEQ multiplex PCR; TCRdb's copy has only in-frame clones and lacks some. The table has more than 20,000 clones, around 93% seen once; the top ten hold 2% to 2.5%. The specimen was PBMCs, collected from a patient treated with natalizumab. Source of these receptors: a young man with multiple sclerosis.

This chain joins TRBV5-4 and TRBJ1-2; 7 bases align to TRBD1. The V and J ends lost 3 bases and 3 bases, in that order; junction bases with no gene match: 2. The CDR3 spans 13 residues. Germline lookup yields CDR1 SGHNT and CDR2 YYREEE (reference sequence). CDR3 amino acids: CASSSRGDYGYTF. The CDR3 DNA follows: TGTGCCAGCAGCTCCAGGGGGGACTATGGCTACACCTTC.

The chain links TRBV19 to TRBJ2-1; 9 positions agree with TRBD2. The germline CDR1 and CDR2 sequences are LNHDA and SQIVND (reference sequence). This CDR3 has 14 amino acids. Trimming at V came to 3 bases and at J to 10 bases, leaving 7 bases not matched to a gene. The DNA of the CDR3 is TGTGCCAGTAGTATGGCGGGAGGGCCGGTGGAGCAGTTCTTC. This gives the protein CASSMAGGPVEQFF. Complete variable domain (other parts from reference TRBV19 and TRBJ2-1): DGGITQSPKYLFRKEGQNVTLSCEQNLNHDAMYWYRQDPGQGLRLIYYSQIVNDFQKGDIAEGYSVSREKKESFPLTVTSAQKNPTAFYLCASSMAGGPVEQFFGPGTRLTVL.

The CDR3 is CASSLTPYSGRAQETQYF. The CDR3 DNA reads as TGCGCCAGCAGCCTGACGCCCTATAGCGGGAGGGCCCAGGAGACCCAGTACTTC. The chain couples TRBV5-1 to TRBJ2-5; the match to TRBD2 covers 11 bases. Unmatched junction bases numbered 16, after V lost 4 bases and J lost 5 bases. The CDR3 extends over 18 amino acids. Germline V gives CDR1 SGHRS, CDR2 YFSETQ.

The chain has TRBV5-8 and TRBJ2-4; unclear D gene. V lost 1 base and J lost 1, with 9 bases in between. The CDR3 is made up of 15 amino acids. Germline V gene sequence: CDR1 SGHTS, CDR2 YDEGEE. CDR3 loop: CASSLRRNAKNIQYF. The CDR3 DNA sequence: TGTGCCAGCAGCTTGCGGCGTAACGCCAAAAACATTCAGTACTTC.

This chain joins TRBV6-5 and TRBJ2-7; D may be TRBD2 (6 bases). This CDR3 has 15 residues. Germline CDR1 MNHEY, CDR2 SVGAGI. Trimming removed 0 bases from V and 4 bases from J, with 13 bases in between. The DNA of the CDR3 is TGTGCCAGCAGTTACTCCGGGAGAACGGGGTACGAGCAGTACTTC. Protein product: CASSYSGRTGYEQYF.

The chain has TRBV5-8 and TRBJ2-3, with D tentatively TRBD1 (5 bases). Germline V gives CDR1 SGHTS, CDR2 YDEGEE. V shed 4 bases and J shed 2 bases, with 8 bases lying between them. The CDR3 covers 13 residues. The CDR3 region has the DNA TGTGCCAGCAGCCGACAGCACACAGATACGCAGTATTTT. Its protein is CASSRQHTDTQYF.

V and J are TRBV2 and TRBJ1-1; no clear D gene. The CDR3 is 15 amino acids. Germline CDR1 is SNHLY and CDR2 is FYNNEI. V was trimmed by 4 bases and J by 0 bases, leaving 12 bases between them. The CDR3 bases are TGTGCCAGCAGTGGAAGAGACATCATGAACACTGAAGCTTTCTTT. As protein: CASSGRDIMNTEAFF.

This chain's CDR3 is CASSKVALAYEQYV. The CDR3 nucleotides are TGTGCCAGCAGCAAAGTTGCCCTAGCCTACGAGCAGTACGTC. V gene TRBV21-1 combines with J gene TRBJ2-7; TRBD2 was called by the table and not checked on the DNA. TRBV21-1 is an annotated pseudogene. The CDR3 is 14 amino acids.

The V gene is TRBV5-1, the J gene TRBJ2-7, with D perhaps TRBD1 (6 bases). Germline V gene data show CDR1 as SGHRS and CDR2 as YFSETQ. CDR3 length equals 14 residues. Trimming shortened V by 7 bases and J by 0 bases, and 14 bases separated the two germline ends. CDR3: CASGGFEGSYEQYF. CDR3 nucleotide sequence: TGCGCCAGCGGGGGCTTCGAGGGCTCCTACGAGCAGTACTTC. The full variable domain, with the rest looked up from reference TRBV5-1 and TRBJ2-7, is KAGVTQTPRYLIKTRGQQVTLSCSPISGHRSVSWYQQTPGQGLQFLFEYFSETQRNKGNFPGRFSGRQFSNSRSEMNVSTLELGDSALYLCASGGFEGSYEQYFGPGTRLTVT.

This sequence joins TRBV14 and TRBJ1-5, with no clear D. Trimming cost V 3 bases and J 0 bases, with 18 bases left between them. Germline V gives CDR1 SGHDN, CDR2 FVKESK. CDR3 length: 18 residues. As DNA, the CDR3 is TGTGCCAGCAGCCATCCCCAGATTTTTTTCTTTAGCAATCAGCCCCAGCATTTT. Encoded protein: CASSHPQIFFFSNQPQHF.

V usage is TRBV4-1 and J usage is TRBJ2-2; D is unresolved. CDR1 MGHRA and CDR2 YSYEKL come from the germline V gene. V lost 0 bases and J 4 bases, leaving 3 bases between the germline ends. There are 13 residues in the CDR3. The DNA for the CDR3 is TGCGCCAGCAGCCAAGATCCCACCGGGGAGCTGTTTTTT. This translates into CASSQDPTGELFF.

The chain couples TRBV5-4 to TRBJ2-1; D is unclear. V was clipped by 4 bases and J by 5 bases, with 16 bases between them. Per the germline V gene, CDR1 is SGHNT and CDR2 is YYREEE (reference sequence). The CDR3 runs to 15 residues. Here the CDR3 DNA reads TGTGCCAGCAGCCCCCGTCTAGGTATCAACAATGAGCAGTTCTTC. Its protein product is CASSPRLGINNEQFF.

This clone was picked up one time. The V call is TRBV27, the J call TRBJ2-1, with 9 bases identical to TRBD2. Germline assignment: CDR1 MNHEY and CDR2 SMNVEV (reference sequence). This CDR3 has 16 amino acids. The trim removed 5 bases at V and 2 bases at J, leaving 7 bases unmatched. The CDR3 loop reads CASSRLAGVTYNEQFF. The CDR3, as DNA: TGTGCCAGCAGTCGGTTAGCGGGAGTGACCTACAATGAGCAGTTCTTC.

The gene calls are TRBV30 and TRBJ2-1; the D gene is possibly TRBD1 (5 bases). Per the germline V gene, CDR1 is GTSNPN and CDR2 is SVGIG (reference sequence). The CDR3 runs to 15 residues. V gave up 3 bases and J gave up 0 bases, with 12 bases separating them. CDR3 amino acids: CAWSVLGASYNEQFF. The DNA for the CDR3 is TGTGCCTGGAGCGTACTTGGGGCCTCCTACAATGAGCAGTTCTTC.

The V call is TRBV5-8, the J call TRBJ2-6; the D is unclear. Trimming pared 5 bases from V and 4 bases from J, leaving 4 bases between. This CDR3 contains 12 residues. Germline V gene data show CDR1 as SGHTS and CDR2 as YDEGEE. CDR3 sequence: CASRIGANVLTF. In nucleotides, the CDR3 is TGTGCCAGCAGAATAGGGGCCAACGTCCTGACTTTC.

This chain links TRBV15 with TRBJ1-2; possible D gene TRBD1, 6 bases. The CDR3 is 14 residues long. Trimming cost V 2 bases and J 4 bases, with 11 bases left between them. Germline values: CDR1 LNHNV, CDR2 YYDKDF (reference sequence). Written as DNA, the CDR3 is TGTGCCACCAGCAGATGGGGACAAATCTATGGCTACACCTTC. This sequence encodes CATSRWGQIYGYTF.

The chain combines TRBV6-5 with TRBJ2-7; possibly TRBD1 for D (6 bases). V lost 4 bases to trimming and J lost 1 base, with 17 bases between them. The CDR3 has 16 residues. Germline assignment: CDR1 MNHEY and CDR2 SVGAGI. The CDR3, as DNA: TGTGCCAGCAGTTCCTCAGCAGGGGTAAGGTCCTACGAGCAGTACTTC. The encoded protein is CASSSSAGVRSYEQYF.

In its sample, this clone was seen once. The rearrangement uses TRBV7-2 and TRBJ1-2; 7 bases are a match to TRBD1. The CDR3 length is 13 residues. CDR1 is SGHTA, CDR2 FQGNSA, per germline. The ends lost 5 bases at V and 5 bases at J; junction bases unmatched: 5. The CDR3 loop is CASSPDRAYGYTF. The CDR3 coding sequence is TGTGCCAGCAGCCCCGACAGGGCTTATGGCTACACCTTC.

The table lists this clone with a count of one. The chain uses TRBV7-2 and TRBJ2-3, with D hard to call. V was shortened by 2 bases and J by 0 bases, with 6 bases between the two germline ends. CDR1 and CDR2 (germline): SGHTA, FQGNSA. This CDR3 contains 14 residues. CDR3 bases: TGTGCCAGCAGCTTACTGGGTAGCACAGATACGCAGTATTTT. It is translated as CASSLLGSTDTQYF.